The rows below give T cell receptor beta chains drawn from one sample of a study of identical twins. TCRdb processed the 5' RACE reads anew with MiXCR; each CDR3 protein has one entry. The table records fewer than 500,000 distinct CDR3 sequences, over 11% of them present only once. These data also featured in a second study, about yellow fever vaccine responses in identical twins.

Sequenced material: CD4+ T cells sorted from blood. The receptors derive from a woman aged 18-30 years in good health. Both conserved end residues are trimmed from each CDR3.

V gene	J gene	CDR3 protein
TRBV10-3	TRBJ1-5	AISESAGGPQH
TRBV3-1	TRBJ2-2	ASSQVRGASGELF
TRBV7-2	TRBJ2-7	ASLHTKSSYEQY
TRBV12-1	TRBJ2-7	ASSSCPRDRTYEQY
TRBV27	TRBJ2-7	ASRQRTGNPF
TRBV29-1	TRBJ2-1	SVGAGVDNEQF
TRBV25-1	TRBJ1-2	ASSEFPGYGYT
TRBV11-2	TRBJ1-2	ASSRPGTVLGYT
TRBV28	TRBJ1-6	ASSLATGNSPLH
TRBV18	TRBJ2-7	ASSPQPQRTGNYEQY
TRBV20-1	TRBJ2-1	SARRGRSYNEQF
TRBV5-1	TRBJ2-3	ASSPGLAGGQASTDTQY
TRBV2	TRBJ2-1	ASRETFTRQGPF
TRBV5-1	TRBJ1-1	ASSTLGTENTEAF
TRBV30	TRBJ2-1	AWSAGGFGVFNEQF
TRBV10-2	TRBJ2-5	ASSGQGKETQY
TRBV5-1	TRBJ2-4	ASSFGGDIQY
TRBV19	TRBJ2-3	ASSMAGSRGNTQY
TRBV19	TRBJ1-5	ASGGTSAQPQH
TRBV29-1	TRBJ2-1	SVEDSASGSYNEQF
TRBV6-4	TRBJ2-3	ASKRQGASTDTQY
TRBV11-2	TRBJ2-1	ASSPQLAGLGNEQF
TRBV3-1	TRBJ2-1	ASSRGGENEQF